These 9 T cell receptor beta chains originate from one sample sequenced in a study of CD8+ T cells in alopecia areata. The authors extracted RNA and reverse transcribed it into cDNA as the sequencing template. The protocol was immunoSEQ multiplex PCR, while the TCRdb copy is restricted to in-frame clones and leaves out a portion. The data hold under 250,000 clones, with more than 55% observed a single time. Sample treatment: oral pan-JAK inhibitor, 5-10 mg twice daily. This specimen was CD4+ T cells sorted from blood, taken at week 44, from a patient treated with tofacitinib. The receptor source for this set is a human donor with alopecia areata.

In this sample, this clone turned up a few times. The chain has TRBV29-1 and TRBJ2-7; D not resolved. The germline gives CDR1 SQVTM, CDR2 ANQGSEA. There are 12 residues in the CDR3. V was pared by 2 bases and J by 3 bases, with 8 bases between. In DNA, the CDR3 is TGCAGCGTTGAAAAGGATAGCTACGAGCAGTACTTC. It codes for CSVEKDSYEQYF.

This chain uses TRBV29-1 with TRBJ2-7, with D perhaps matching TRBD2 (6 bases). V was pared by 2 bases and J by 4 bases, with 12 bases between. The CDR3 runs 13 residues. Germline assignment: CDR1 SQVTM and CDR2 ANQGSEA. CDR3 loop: CSVERGSGYEQYF. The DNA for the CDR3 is TGCAGCGTTGAACGGGGGTCAGGGTACGAGCAGTACTTC.

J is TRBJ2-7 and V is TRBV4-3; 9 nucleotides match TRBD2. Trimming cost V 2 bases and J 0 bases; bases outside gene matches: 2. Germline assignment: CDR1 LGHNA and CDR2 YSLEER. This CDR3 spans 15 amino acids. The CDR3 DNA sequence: TGCGCCAGCAGCCAAAGCGGGGGGAGCTCCTACGAGCAGTACTTC. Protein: CASSQSGGSSYEQYF.

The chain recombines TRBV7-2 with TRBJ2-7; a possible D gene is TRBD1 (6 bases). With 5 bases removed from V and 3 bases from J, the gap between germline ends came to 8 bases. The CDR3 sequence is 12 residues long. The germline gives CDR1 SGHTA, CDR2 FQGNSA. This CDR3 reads CASSRQDYEQYF. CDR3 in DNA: TGTGCCAGCAGCCGACAGGACTACGAGCAGTACTTC.

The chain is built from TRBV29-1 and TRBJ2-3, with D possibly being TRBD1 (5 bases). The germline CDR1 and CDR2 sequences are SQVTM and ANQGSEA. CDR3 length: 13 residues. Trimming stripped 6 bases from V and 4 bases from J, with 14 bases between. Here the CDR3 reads CSVGRPGPDTQYF. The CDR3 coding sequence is TGCAGCGTGGGGCGGCCGGGCCCAGATACGCAGTATTTT.

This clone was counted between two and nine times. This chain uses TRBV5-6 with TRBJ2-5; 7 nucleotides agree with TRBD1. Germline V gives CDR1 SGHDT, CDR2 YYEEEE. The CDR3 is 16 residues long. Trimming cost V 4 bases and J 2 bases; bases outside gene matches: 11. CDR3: CASSQEQGNPQETQYF. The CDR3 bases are TGTGCCAGCAGCCAGGAACAGGGGAACCCTCAAGAGACCCAGTACTTC.

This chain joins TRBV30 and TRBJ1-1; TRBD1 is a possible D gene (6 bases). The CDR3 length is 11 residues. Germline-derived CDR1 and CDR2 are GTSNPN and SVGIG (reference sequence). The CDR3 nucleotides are TGTGCTGGGACATCGCAGGGAGAAGCTTTCTTT. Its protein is CAGTSQGEAFF.

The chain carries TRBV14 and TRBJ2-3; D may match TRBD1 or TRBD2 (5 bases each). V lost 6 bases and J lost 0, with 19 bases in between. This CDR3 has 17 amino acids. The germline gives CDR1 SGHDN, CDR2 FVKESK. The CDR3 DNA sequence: TGTGCCAGCAGTCCCTTCCGGGGACGGGCAAGCACAGATACGCAGTATTTT. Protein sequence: CASSPFRGRASTDTQYF.

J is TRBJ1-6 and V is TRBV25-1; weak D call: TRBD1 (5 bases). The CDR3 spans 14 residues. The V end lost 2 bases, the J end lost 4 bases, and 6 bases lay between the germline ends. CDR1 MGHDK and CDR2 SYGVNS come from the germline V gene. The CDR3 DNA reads TGTGCCAGCAGTGAAGGGGGATATAATTCACCCCTCCACTTT. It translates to CASSEGGYNSPLHF.